This TCR beta chain came from a study of PD-1 blockade in classical Hodgkin lymphoma. Study as a whole: Patients got intravenous nivolumab 3 mg/kg every 2 weeks.

All patients relapsed after autologous stem cell transplantation, and brentuximab vedotin exposure varied. Method: immunoSEQ multiplex PCR; TCRdb's copy keeps in-frame clones and lacks some. The sample yields roughly 96,000 clones, roughly nine tenths seen once. Sequenced material: peripheral blood mononuclear cells (PBMCs), taken before the second cycle of nivolumab. This TCR came from a human donor with classical Hodgkin lymphoma.

CDR3 bases: TGTGCCAGCAGCCAGGGTTCCGACTACGAGCAGTACTTC. This translates into CASSQGSDYEQYF. The chain has TRBV2 and TRBJ2-7, with a tentative D call TRBD1 (5 bases). CDR1 and CDR2 (germline): SNHLY, FYNNEI. This CDR3 contains 13 residues. Trimming removed 6 bases from V and 3 bases from J, with 12 bases in between. Complete variable domain (other parts from reference TRBV2 and TRBJ2-7): EPEVTQTPSHQVTQMGQEVILRCVPISNHLYFYWYRQILGQKVEFLVSFYNNEISEKSEIFDDQFSVERPDGSNFTLKIRSTKLEDSAMYFCASSQGSDYEQYFGPGTRLTVT.